This TCR delta chain was profiled in a study of gamma-delta T cells after stem cell transplantation. TCRdb re-called clones from the RT-PCR reads using CATT. The repertoire includes about 2,600 delta-chain clones, roughly 45% of them detected once, and 21% sits in the top ten. To note about this clone: Distinct nucleotide sequences in the sample also encode this CDR3.

Germline loops: CDR1 GEAIGNYY, CDR2 EKD. The CDR3 has 16 residues. The V end lost 1 base, the J end lost 0 bases, and 14 bases lay between the germline ends. The clonotype comes from a human donor. It is not recorded whose cells these are; they may come from a transplant donor. V is TRDV2 and J is TRDJ1, with D tentatively TRDD3 (6 bases). Material: gamma-delta T cells. Here the CDR3 DNA reads TGTGCCTGTGACACGGTGGGGGGGACCTACACCGATAAACTCATCTTT. This translates into CACDTVGGTYTDKLIF.